A selection of T cell receptor beta chains follows, all from one sample in a study of a mutant IDH1 vaccine in newly diagnosed glioma. Data came from immunoSEQ multiplex PCR; TCRdb stores just in-frame clones and leaves some out. The table has about 33,000 clones, roughly nine tenths seen once. The sample here was PBMCs, taken from a glioma patient treated with radiotherapy, temozolomide or both. These receptors all stem from a woman between 35 and 50 years old with glioma. Both conserved end residues are part of each CDR3. Fields, in order: clone size, V gene, D gene, J gene, CDR3 protein. A D gene is named only where the DNA matches it firmly. Rows may omit the clone size; those that give it use once, few, many or a size class.

once	TRBV21-1	.	TRBJ2-7	CASSTWTGLGEQYF
few	TRBV4-3	.	TRBJ1-1	CASSAGWTENTEAFF
.	TRBV5-1	.	TRBJ1-2	CASSLTSRGGYGYTF
.	TRBV7-9	.	TRBJ1-1	CASSRPQGAETEAFF
.	TRBV5-1	.	TRBJ1-2	CASSLGRTVLGGYTF
.	TRBV2	.	TRBJ2-3	CASSGRATRADTQYF
few	TRBV18	.	TRBJ1-1	CASSPAGNTEAFF
.	TRBV13	.	TRBJ2-7	CASSLGRVYEQYF
.	TRBV7-9	TRBD1	TRBJ1-1	CASSWGQMNTEAFF
.	TRBV19	.	TRBJ1-1	CATKLTQGTNTEAFF
.	TRBV5-1	.	TRBJ2-4	CASSLAGLAKNIQYF
.	TRBV29-1	.	TRBJ1-5	CSVAQPQHF
.	TRBV20-1	.	TRBJ1-3	CSASVGNTIYF
.	TRBV21-1	.	TRBJ2-7	CASSTAPAGKQPSSYEQYF
.	TRBV11-3	.	TRBJ1-5	CASRGPGYQPQHF
.	TRBV6-5	TRBD1	TRBJ1-1	CASSANRGREAFF
.	TRBV10-3	.	TRBJ1-2	CAISESIQGKGGYTF
.	TRBV7-8	.	TRBJ1-5	CASSSTRGGNQPQHF
.	TRBV10-3	.	TRBJ2-7	CAISPRSGTYTYEQYF
.	TRBV7-9	.	TRBJ2-2	CARRDSNTGELFF
.	TRBV5-1	.	TRBJ2-2	CASSPGTPTGELFF
.	TRBV28	TRBD2	TRBJ2-7	CASITSGTYEQYF
.	TRBV7-8	.	TRBJ2-1	CASSLRTEFLNEQFF
.	TRBV4-1	.	TRBJ1-5	CASSQGRGEKQPQHF
.	TRBV19	.	TRBJ2-7	CASRRGYEQYF
few	TRBV11-2	.	TRBJ1-1	CASSRQTGAGSTEAFF
once	TRBV10-1	.	TRBJ2-3	CASSEFLTDTQYF
.	TRBV2	.	TRBJ1-4	CASSPSGYNEKLFF
medium-sized	TRBV6-4	.	TRBJ2-2	CASSDRADTGELFF
.	TRBV2	TRBD2	TRBJ2-2	CASTTRLAGAGELFF
.	TRBV21-1	.	TRBJ2-7	CASKQYLPLSYEQYF
medium-sized	TRBV7-9	TRBD2	TRBJ2-2	CASSPSRLAGVGGELFF
.	TRBV30	.	TRBJ2-5	CAWSRRVGAQETQYF
.	TRBV6-5	.	TRBJ2-5	CASGGGPPRGAQYF
.	TRBV19	.	TRBJ2-6	CASSVSSGANVLTF